This paragraph reports one T cell receptor (beta chain). Its antigen is not identified. Using immunoSEQ multiplex PCR, the repertoire was profiled, and TCRdb retains in-frame clones only, with some absent. The sample has 350,000 to 600,000 clones, 80% to 90% seen once; the top ten hold 1.7%. Treatment specified: roughly 19 received Ad26.COV2.S at low or high dose, single or two shots; several received placebo; per-sample allocation not given. Specimens were obtained on day 63 following the first vaccine or placebo injection. An Ad26 vector carrying the Wuhan-strain SARS-CoV-2 spike served as the vaccine. The CDR3 extends over 15 amino acids. CDR1 is MDHEN, CDR2 SYDVKM, per germline. The ends were cut back, 2 bases at V and 12 bases at J, with 20 bases in the middle. The sample comes from a study of Ad26.COV2.S vaccination and SARS-CoV-2 variants. Across the study: Participants got Ad26.COV2.S intramuscularly, once or twice 56 days apart. Points from the study as a whole: Comparability of non-spike TCR breadth was observed across vaccine and placebo recipients. Vaccine recipients surpassed placebo recipients in spike-specific TCR breadth.

The TCR sequence derives from a person between 18 and 60 years old who received the Ad26.COV2.S COVID-19 vaccine or a placebo. This specimen was peripheral blood, taken in a trial of Ad26.COV2.S vaccine versus placebo. This chain links TRBV28 with TRBJ2-1; D is unresolved. The CDR3 region is CASSLAMVLSWGQFF. CDR3 in DNA: TGTGCCAGCAGTTTAGCTATGGTTTTATCGTGGGGGCAGTTCTTC.